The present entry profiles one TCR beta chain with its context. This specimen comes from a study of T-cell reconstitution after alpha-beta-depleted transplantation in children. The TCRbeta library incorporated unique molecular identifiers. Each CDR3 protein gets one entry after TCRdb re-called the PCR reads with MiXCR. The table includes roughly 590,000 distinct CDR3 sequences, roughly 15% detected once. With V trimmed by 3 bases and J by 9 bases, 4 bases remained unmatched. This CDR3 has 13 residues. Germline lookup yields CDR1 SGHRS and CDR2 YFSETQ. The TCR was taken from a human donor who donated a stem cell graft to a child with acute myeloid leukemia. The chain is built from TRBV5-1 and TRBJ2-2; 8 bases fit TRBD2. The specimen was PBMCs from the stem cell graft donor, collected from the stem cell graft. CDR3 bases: TGCGCCAGCAGCTGGACTAGCCCGCGGGAGCTGTTTTTT. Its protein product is CASSWTSPRELFF.